Included here is one T cell receptor beta chain sequence, with context. The antigen remains unidentified. Researchers ran the PCR with 60 Vbeta and 13 Jbeta primers. Profiling relied on immunoSEQ multiplex PCR, and the TCRdb table lists in-frame clones only, not all of them. The table lists about 150,000 clones, over 60% of them singletons. This sample is drawn from a study of cytomegalovirus exposure and HLA in healthy donors. Study-wide results and caveats: In vitro testing confirmed a few CMV-associated chains as specific for CMV antigens. Trimming of TCR beta V- and J-genes showed a link, identified in a later analysis, to a missense DCLRE1C variant.

Germline V gene data show CDR1 as SGHAT and CDR2 as FQNNGV. The length of the CDR3 is 14 residues. V was pared by 5 bases and J by 7 bases, with 6 bases of the junction left unmatched. The sample consisted of PBMCs. The clonotype comes from a woman aged 40 to 49 in good health and CMV-seronegative. This sequence joins TRBV11-2 and TRBJ2-3; TRBD1 aligns across 10 bases. CDR3 residues: CASSARQGANTQYF. The CDR3 DNA follows: TGTGCCAGCAGCGCCAGACAGGGGGCGAATACGCAGTATTTT.